What follows are 27 T cell receptor beta chains derived from one specimen sequenced in a study of T-cell reconstitution after alpha-beta-depleted transplantation in children. During its preparation, the TCRbeta library received unique molecular identifiers. TCRdb re-analysed the PCR reads in MiXCR, keeping a single row per CDR3 protein. The sample contains fewer than 750,000 distinct CDR3 sequences, roughly 24% of which appear only once. This material consisted of PBMCs, mostly from graft donor cells, taken 360 days after TCRalphabeta/CD19-depleted stem cell transplant. Receptors were obtained from a boy under two years old who had a stem cell transplant for acute myeloid leukemia, so the T cells may come from the graft donor.

This clonotype was detected many times. CDR3 sequence reads: CASSAGHYEQYV. The CDR3 region has the DNA TGTGCCAGCAGCGCTGGACACTACGAGCAGTACGTC. This chain joins TRBV12-3 or TRBV12-4 and TRBJ2-7; possible D gene TRBD1, 5 bases. The V end lost 6 bases, the J end lost 3 bases, and 9 bases lay between the germline ends. The CDR3 length is 12 residues.

The rearrangement joins TRBV20-1 to TRBJ2-5; TRBD2 aligns across 11 bases. Trimming took 0 bases from V and 5 from J; bases not matched to a gene: 14. Germline V gene sequence: CDR1 DFQATT, CDR2 SNEGSKA (reference sequence). The CDR3 has 18 amino acids. The CDR3 nucleotides are TGCAGTGCTAGAGATCTCGACCTTACTAGCGGGGGTATCGAGACCCAGTACTTC. It yields the protein CSARDLDLTSGGIETQYF.

Details on this clonotype: A single base separates this from a much larger clone, so it may be a read error. The chain is built from TRBV24-1 and TRBJ2-2; 10 bases agree with TRBD2. The CDR3 sequence is 17 residues long. Germline V gene lookup returns CDR1 KGHDR and CDR2 SFDVKD. In DNA, the CDR3 is TGTGCCACCAGTGATTCCCTAGCGGGGGTGAACACCAGGGAGCTGTTTTTT. Amino acid sequence: CATSDSLAGVNTRELFF.

The rearrangement links TRBV11-2 to TRBJ2-7, with a weak D call TRBD1 (6 bases). The CDR3 spans 14 residues. V was pared by 5 bases and J by 3 bases, with 14 bases between. The V gene's germline CDR1 is SGHAT and CDR2 FQNNGV. CDR3 residues: CASSQRGYIYEQYV. The CDR3 DNA sequence: TGTGCCAGCAGCCAAAGGGGGTATATCTACGAGCAGTACGTC.

This clonotype was recorded only once. This sequence joins TRBV27 and TRBJ2-3; D not resolved. The V and J ends lost 6 bases and 2 bases respectively, with 9 bases between them. The CDR3 extends over 13 amino acids. Germline CDR1 MNHEY, CDR2 SMNVEV (reference sequence). The DNA for the CDR3 is TGTGCCAGCAGGGGCAGAAACACAGATACGCAGTATTTT. Its protein product is CASRGRNTDTQYF.

In its sample, this clonotype was seen a few times. The chain links TRBV6-5 to TRBJ2-1, with 7 bases lining up with TRBD2. Trimming at V came to 2 bases and at J to 2 bases, leaving 3 bases not matched to a gene. Germline V gene data show CDR1 as MNHEY and CDR2 as SVGAGI. The CDR3 has 15 amino acids. Written as DNA, the CDR3 is TGTGCCAGCAGTTACAGGCTAGCGGCCTACAATGAGCAGTTCTTC. Protein product: CASSYRLAAYNEQFF.

CDR3 sequence: CASTGGAMNEQFF. The DNA of the CDR3 is TGCGCCAGCACGGGGGGCGCGATGAATGAGCAGTTCTTC. The chain employs TRBV10-1 and TRBJ2-1; the D gene is possibly TRBD2 (7 bases). This CDR3 is built from 13 residues. Deletions cut 7 bases from V and 7 bases from J, with 14 bases between. Germline CDR1 is WNHNN and CDR2 is SYGVQD (reference sequence).

The sample holds many counts of this clonotype. The chain couples TRBV29-1 to TRBJ2-1; tentatively, D is TRBD1 or TRBD2 (5 bases each). This CDR3 is 11 amino acids long. Per the germline V gene, CDR1 is SQVTM and CDR2 is ANQGSEA. The chain's CDR3 is CGFPRETVQFF. The DNA for the CDR3 is TGCGGATTTCCCAGGGAGACAGTCCAGTTCTTC.

This clonotype turned up a few times. The chain combines TRBV28 with TRBJ1-5; weak D call: TRBD1 (5 bases). The CDR3 totals 14 residues. The V gene's germline CDR1 is MDHEN and CDR2 SYDVKM. Trimming pared 3 bases from V and 11 bases from J, leaving 17 bases between. CDR3 nucleotide sequence: TGTGCCAGCAGTTTGGGGGGGGGAAGTCTGGCCCAGCATTTT. It specifies CASSLGGGSLAQHF.

The chain is built from TRBV20-1 and TRBJ2-1; TRBD2 matches 8 bases. The trim removed 5 bases at V and 4 bases at J, leaving 10 bases unmatched. CDR3 length: 15 amino acids. Germline V CDR1 and CDR2: DFQATT, SNEGSKA (reference sequence). CDR3 sequence (DNA): TGCAGTGCTCCCTTTGGGCGGGGGGTGTACAATGAGCAGTTCTTC. Protein: CSAPFGRGVYNEQFF.

This clonotype was recorded many times. The chain carries TRBV15 and TRBJ1-1; TRBD1 matches at 8 bases. Germline V gene data show CDR1 as LNHNV and CDR2 as YYDKDF (reference sequence). The CDR3 has 14 amino acids. The J segment lost 1 base and the V segment lost 3 bases, leaving 1 base of the junction unmatched. CDR3 sequence (DNA): TGTGCCACCAGCAGTGACAGGGGGAACACTGAAGCTTTCTTT. Protein: CATSSDRGNTEAFF.

In DNA form, the CDR3 reads TGTGCCAGCAAGGGGGGGGGGAGCACAGATACGCAGTATTTT. Amino acid sequence: CASKGGGSTDTQYF. The chain links TRBV6-2 or TRBV6-3 to TRBJ2-3, with D possibly matching TRBD2 (7 bases). Trimming shortened V by 7 bases and J by 0 bases, and 11 bases separated the two germline ends. Germline-derived CDR1 and CDR2 are MNHEY and SVGEGT. The CDR3 length is 14 residues.

The table lists this clonotype with many counts. CDR3 sequence: CASSLSVNGYTF. CDR3 sequence (DNA): TGTGCCAGCAGTTTATCTGTAAATGGCTACACCTTC. The rearrangement uses TRBV12-3 or TRBV12-4 and TRBJ1-2; D is unresolved. V lost 2 bases to trimming and J lost 6 bases, with 7 bases between them. The length of the CDR3 is 12 residues.

This clonotype came up many times. The rearrangement links TRBV29-1 to TRBJ2-3; D gene ambiguous. Per the germline V gene, CDR1 is SQVTM and CDR2 is ANQGSEA. This CDR3 has 13 residues. Trimming removed 2 bases from V and 0 bases from J, with 6 bases in between. CDR3 sequence: CSVEPPSTDTQYF. Here the CDR3 DNA reads TGCAGCGTTGAACCCCCTAGCACAGATACGCAGTATTTT.

In this sample, this clonotype turned up a few times. V and J are TRBV20-1 and TRBJ2-7; 7 bases agree with TRBD1. Germline V gene lookup returns CDR1 DFQATT and CDR2 SNEGSKA (reference sequence). CDR3 length: 13 residues. The trim removed 6 bases at V and 2 bases at J, leaving 7 bases unmatched. The CDR3 loop is CSALRGPTYEQYF. The DNA of the CDR3 is TGCAGTGCCCTGAGGGGGCCGACCTACGAGCAGTACTTC.

Ten or more counts support this clonotype. The chain links TRBV15 to TRBJ2-5, with 9 nucleotides matching TRBD1. Germline loops: CDR1 LNHNV, CDR2 YYDKDF (reference sequence). The CDR3 has 15 residues. J was trimmed by 5 bases and V by 5 bases; bases with no gene match: 9. CDR3 in amino acids: CATSVDRGNQETQYF. Here the CDR3 DNA reads TGTGCCACCAGCGTAGACAGGGGGAATCAGGAGACCCAGTACTTC.

This clonotype was counted between two and nine times. This sequence joins TRBV5-6 and TRBJ2-1; tentatively, D is TRBD1 (6 bases). The V and J ends lost 0 bases and 9 bases respectively, with 10 bases between them. Looked up from germline, CDR1 is SGHDT and CDR2 is YYEEEE. This CDR3 contains 13 residues. CDR3 DNA: TGTGCCAGCAGCTTGGCCATGGGGGCTGAGCAGTTCTTC. It yields the protein CASSLAMGAEQFF. Based on the CDR3 plus reference TRBV5-6 and TRBJ2-1, the full variable domain is DAGVTQSPTHLIKTRGQQVTLRCSPKSGHDTVSWYQQALGQGPQFIFQYYEEEERQRGNFPDRFSGHQFPNYSSELNVNALLLGDSALYLCASSLAMGAEQFFGPGTRLTVL.

This clonotype has more than one count but fewer than ten. This chain connects TRBV21-1 to TRBJ2-5; the D call in the table, TRBD1, was not verified against the DNA. TRBV21-1 is described as a pseudogene. The CDR3 totals 15 residues. The CDR3 reads CASSILQGAGETQYF. In DNA form, the CDR3 reads TGTGCCAGCAGCATCCTACAGGGGGCAGGGGAGACCCAGTACTTC.

The table lists this clonotype with many counts. The chain joins TRBV7-9 to TRBJ1-2; tentative D call: TRBD1 (6 bases). Per germline, CDR1 SEHNR and CDR2 FQNEAQ (reference sequence). The CDR3 totals 13 residues. The V end was cut by 10 bases, the J end by 8 bases, with 20 bases between. As DNA, the CDR3 is TGTGCCACCCCCTCGGGGGACAAGGGGGGCTACACCTTC. Protein sequence: CATPSGDKGGYTF.

This chain uses TRBV12-3 or TRBV12-4 with TRBJ2-5, with D uncertain. This CDR3 spans 15 amino acids. The V end was cut by 6 bases, the J end by 0 bases, with 14 bases between. This CDR3 is CASSLSTWYQETQYF. The CDR3 nucleotides read TGTGCCAGCAGCCTCTCCACCTGGTACCAAGAGACCCAGTACTTC.

This clonotype was recorded a few times. The chain recombines TRBV24-1 with TRBJ2-1; D is perhaps TRBD1 (6 bases). Germline values: CDR1 KGHDR, CDR2 SFDVKD. Trimming took 11 bases from V and 0 from J, leaving 13 bases between them. The CDR3 is made up of 14 amino acids. CDR3 residues: CASVRTASYNEQFF. The CDR3 DNA is TGTGCCAGCGTTCGGACAGCCTCCTACAATGAGCAGTTCTTC.

The chain joins TRBV4-2 to TRBJ2-1, with 7 positions matching TRBD2. The CDR3 extends over 17 amino acids. CDR1 is LGHNA and CDR2 is YNFKEQ in the germline V gene. V was clipped by 2 bases and J by 1 base; unmatched bases: 8. The DNA of the CDR3 is TGTGCCAGCAGCCAAACCCAGACTAGCAATTCCTACAATGAGCAGTTCTTC. Protein: CASSQTQTSNSYNEQFF.

The gene calls are TRBV11-3 and TRBJ2-5; a weak D match, TRBD1 (6 bases). Germline CDR1 reads SGHNT; CDR2 reads YENEEA. The CDR3 totals 15 residues. V lost 1 base, J lost 4 bases, and 13 bases lay in between. The CDR3 sequence: CASSLGTAERETQYF. The CDR3 DNA reads as TGTGCCAGCAGCTTAGGGACAGCAGAGAGAGAGACCCAGTACTTC. Full variable domain (remainder filled in from reference TRBV11-3 and TRBJ2-5): EAGVVQSPRYKIIEKKQPVAFWCNPISGHNTLYWYLQNLGQGPELLIRYENEEAVDDSQLPKDRFSAERLKGVDSTLKIQPAELGDSAVYLCASSLGTAERETQYFGPGTRLLVL.

This clonotype came up many times. The rearrangement links TRBV24-1 to TRBJ2-1; 10 nucleotides match TRBD2. The CDR3 consists of 17 residues. The V segment lost 5 bases and the J segment 0 bases; nucleotides outside the gene matches: 6. CDR1 and CDR2 (germline): KGHDR, SFDVKD. The CDR3 coding sequence is TGTGCCACCAGTGGGCTAGCGGGGGTCCGCTCCTACAATGAGCAGTTCTTC. This gives the protein CATSGLAGVRSYNEQFF.

The CDR3 here is CASSQDRDEKLFF. The CDR3 nucleotides read TGTGCCAGCAGTCAGGACAGGGATGAAAAACTGTTTTTT. The chain combines TRBV5-6 with TRBJ1-4, with TRBD1 matching over 8 bases. With 5 bases clipped from V and 6 bases from J, the junction kept 3 bases outside the gene matches. CDR1 is SGHDT, CDR2 YYEEEE, per germline. CDR3 length equals 13 residues. The full variable domain, with the rest looked up from reference TRBV5-6 and TRBJ1-4, is DAGVTQSPTHLIKTRGQQVTLRCSPKSGHDTVSWYQQALGQGPQFIFQYYEEEERQRGNFPDRFSGHQFPNYSSELNVNALLLGDSALYLCASSQDRDEKLFFGSGTQLSVL.

Many counts were recorded for this clonotype. V is TRBV28 and J is TRBJ2-1, with 7 nucleotides matching TRBD1. Germline V gene sequence: CDR1 MDHEN, CDR2 SYDVKM. Losses at the gene ends were 3 bases for V and 0 bases for J; bases not matched to a gene: 14. CDR3 length: 19 residues. CDR3: CASSFGSGTVHFSYNEQFF. The CDR3 DNA sequence: TGTGCCAGCAGTTTTGGGTCAGGGACAGTCCATTTCTCCTACAATGAGCAGTTCTTC.

The chain joins TRBV7-9 to TRBJ1-1; 8 bases match TRBD1. The CDR3 loop spans 14 amino acids. The ends lost 4 bases at V and 4 bases at J; junction bases unmatched: 5. Germline-derived CDR1 and CDR2 are SEHNR and FQNEAQ (reference sequence). CDR3 residues: CASSYLTGGTEAFF. DNA of the CDR3: TGTGCCAGCAGCTACCTCACAGGGGGCACTGAAGCTTTCTTT.